This is a list of T cell receptor beta chains from one sample in a study of blood T cell repertoires in COVID-19. Generated by immunoSEQ multiplex PCR, the TCRdb table keeps only in-frame clones and is missing some. Of 150,000 to 180,000 clones listed, 83% are singletons. The sample consisted of peripheral blood. These TCRs come from a woman aged 55 to 70 with COVID-19, enrolled during active disease. CDR3s include the opening cysteine and the closing phenylalanine or tryptophan.

TRBV7-3	TRBJ2-1	CASSTQGLNEQFF
TRBV12-3/TRBV12-4	TRBJ2-4	CASSLARVGIQYF
TRBV19	TRBJ1-4	CASSAQGVNEKLFF
TRBV9	TRBJ1-2	CASSVGTGVDGYTF
TRBV7-9	TRBJ1-2	CASSLAGGHTF
TRBV24-1	TRBJ2-5	CATSPRQGLGETQYF
TRBV6-2/TRBV6-3	TRBJ1-3	CASSSMDSNSGNTIYF
TRBV2	TRBJ2-1	CASSPDRGSYNEQFF
TRBV6-5	TRBJ1-6	CASSIRQGNSPLHF
TRBV14	TRBJ1-2	CASSQARDSRGFYGYTF
TRBV19	TRBJ2-2	CASTWGRAKSNTGELFF
TRBV3-1/TRBV3-2	TRBJ1-6	CASSQENGRNSPLHF
TRBV27	TRBJ2-1	CASSLDRSSYNEQFF
TRBV6-2/TRBV6-3	TRBJ1-4	CASSRRQGGEKLFF
TRBV19	TRBJ1-1	CASSIHQGTEAFF
TRBV5-5	TRBJ2-1	CASSRGPGGINEQFF
TRBV4-1	TRBJ2-3	CASSQDLGLGGGDTQYF
TRBV19	TRBJ1-4	CASSRTGSNEKLFF
TRBV14	TRBJ1-4	CASSQDSFNEKLFF
TRBV19	TRBJ2-5	CASSERTGTAGGTQYF
TRBV29-1	TRBJ1-2	CSVDRQNYGYTF
TRBV29-1	TRBJ1-1	CSVLRDRLLNTEAFF
TRBV3-1/TRBV3-2	TRBJ2-7	CASSLSGYEQYF
TRBV19	TRBJ1-5	CASSPQGKQPQHF
TRBV5-4	TRBJ1-1	CASSLGNRIEHSVAFF
TRBV27	TRBJ2-5	CASSSRDRGIPETQYF
TRBV7-9	TRBJ2-7	CASSLTDYEQYF
TRBV18	TRBJ2-1	CASSPPGFHGKYNEQFF
TRBV2	TRBJ1-4	CASSAPIVLNEKLFF
TRBV7-2	TRBJ1-1	CASSSRGPAEAFF
TRBV2	TRBJ1-4	CASRDSNEKLFF
TRBV15	TRBJ1-5	CATSREPDYSNQPQHF
TRBV5-1	TRBJ2-3	CASSLNMAGEGTQYF
TRBV27	TRBJ1-5	CASSLLGGYQPQHF
TRBV7-3	TRBJ1-1	CASSLQSTGGNTEAFF
TRBV14	TRBJ1-1	CASSPRQGMNTEAFF
TRBV28	TRBJ2-2	CASSSGGREAGELFF
TRBV7-2	TRBJ1-5	CASSWGGVQPQHF
TRBV5-1	TRBJ2-5	CASSLDPAGGQETQYF
TRBV30	TRBJ1-1	CAWLGDTGGREAFF
TRBV29-1	TRBJ2-1	CSVRDSSYNEQFF
TRBV5-1	TRBJ1-3	CASSQGDSGNTIYF